The clone carrying this T cell receptor beta chain was seen at least ten times. Its antigen remains unknown. The read gets to within 3 residues of the CDR3 end, and the germline J gene fills in the rest. The CDR3 extends over 14 amino acids. Germline CDR1 MNHEY, CDR2 SVGEGT. V lost 5 bases, J lost 5 bases, and 8 bases stayed unmatched. The data were taken from a study of T cell clonality in common variable immunodeficiency. Sequencing input was equivalent genomic DNA from CVID and controls. Assay: immunoSEQ multiplex PCR; the TCRdb copy retains only in-frame clones and omits some. The sample gives about 28,000 clones, none seen only once, and the top ten clones hold less than 15%. Study observations and caveats: Compared with controls, CVID subjects had fewer shared TCRbeta clones. In common variable immunodeficiency, TCR beta chains reportedly carried fewer deletions and N-nucleotide insertions.

This clonotype was obtained from a person between 18 and 69 years old in good health. Sequencing used peripheral blood mononuclear cells. The V and J genes are TRBV6-2 or TRBV6-3 and TRBJ2-5; 7 bases match TRBD1. The covered CDR3 bases are TGTGCCAGCAGTATAATACAGGGGTCGGAGACC. This encodes CASSIIQGSET. The CDR3, in full, reads CASSIIQGSETQYF.